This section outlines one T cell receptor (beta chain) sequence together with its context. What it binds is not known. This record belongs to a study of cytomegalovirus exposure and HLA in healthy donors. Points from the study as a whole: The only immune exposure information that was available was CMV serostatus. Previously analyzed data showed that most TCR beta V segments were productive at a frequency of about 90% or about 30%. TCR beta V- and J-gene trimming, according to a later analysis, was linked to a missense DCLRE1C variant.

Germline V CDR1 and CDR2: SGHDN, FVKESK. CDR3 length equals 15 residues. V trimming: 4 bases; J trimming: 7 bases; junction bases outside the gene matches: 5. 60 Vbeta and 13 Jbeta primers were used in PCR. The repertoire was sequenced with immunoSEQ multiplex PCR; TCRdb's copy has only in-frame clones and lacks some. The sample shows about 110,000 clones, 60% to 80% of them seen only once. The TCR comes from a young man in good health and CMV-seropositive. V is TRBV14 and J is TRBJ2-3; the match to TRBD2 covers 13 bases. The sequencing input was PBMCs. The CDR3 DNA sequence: TGTGCCAGCAGCCTGACTAGCGGGGGGCGAAATACGCAGTATTTT. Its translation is CASSLTSGGRNTQYF.